This T cell receptor beta chain was captured by sequencing in a study of shared clonotypes between healthy human individuals. General study results and limits: Naive CD4 clonotypes overlapped across several donors at approximately 4.5%.

This clone appeared a single time. The target antigen is unknown. When replicate PCRs were run on sorted subsets, they used 150 to 200 ng DNA, tens of thousands of T cell genomes. Assay used: immunoSEQ multiplex PCR; TCRdb lists only in-frame clones, some missing. The table has hundreds of thousands of clones, roughly 95% seen once; the top ten hold about 0.12%. Naive CD8 cells, CD45RO-negative and positively selected for CCR7, excluded terminally differentiated effector memory CD45RA+ cells. The sequence was obtained from a woman under 40 in good health. The sequenced sample was naive CD8+ T cells sorted from blood.

The CDR3, as DNA: TGTGCCAGCAGCTTAACTTTGGGGGGTGTTGACAATGAGCAGTTCTTC. It yields the protein CASSLTLGGVDNEQFF. The chain has TRBV5-6 and TRBJ2-1, with a possible D match to TRBD2 (6 bases). This CDR3 has 16 residues. Germline loops: CDR1 SGHDT, CDR2 YYEEEE. The V gene lost 2 bases and the J gene lost 5 bases, with 17 bases spanning the gap.